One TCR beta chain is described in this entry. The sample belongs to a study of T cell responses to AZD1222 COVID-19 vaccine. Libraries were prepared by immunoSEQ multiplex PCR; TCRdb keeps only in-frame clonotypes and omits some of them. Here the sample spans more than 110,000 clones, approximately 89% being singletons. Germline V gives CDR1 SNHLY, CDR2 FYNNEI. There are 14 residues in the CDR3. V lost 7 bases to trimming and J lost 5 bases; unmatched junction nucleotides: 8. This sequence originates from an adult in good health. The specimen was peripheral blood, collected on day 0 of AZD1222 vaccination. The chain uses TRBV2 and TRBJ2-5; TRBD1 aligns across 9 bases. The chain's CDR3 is CASTRDRVGETQYF. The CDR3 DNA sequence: TGTGCCAGCACTAGGGACAGGGTAGGGGAGACCCAGTACTTC.